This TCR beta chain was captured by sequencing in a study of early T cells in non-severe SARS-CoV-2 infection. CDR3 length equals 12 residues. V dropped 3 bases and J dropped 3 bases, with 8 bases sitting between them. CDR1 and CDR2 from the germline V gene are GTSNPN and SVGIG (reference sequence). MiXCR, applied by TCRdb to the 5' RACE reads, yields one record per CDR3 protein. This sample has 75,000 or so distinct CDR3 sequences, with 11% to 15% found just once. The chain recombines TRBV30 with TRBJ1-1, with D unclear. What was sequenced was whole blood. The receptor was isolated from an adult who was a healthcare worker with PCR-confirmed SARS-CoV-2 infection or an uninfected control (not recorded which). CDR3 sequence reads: CAWRRRDTEAFF. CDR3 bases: TGTGCCTGGAGGCGCCGAGACACTGAAGCTTTCTTT.